The 32 T cell receptor beta chains below all came from one sample that was sequenced in a study of blood T cells in healthy people across ages. Combining a sample-barcoded 5' primer with a J-beta primer mix, a second PCR ran for about 6 to 12 cycles. TCRdb reprocessed the 5' RACE reads via MiXCR and lists one record per CDR3 protein. The sample contains around 1,900,000 distinct CDR3 sequences, approximately 39% of which appear only once. Material for sequencing was blood. These receptors were obtained from a human donor in good health.

V is TRBV7-9 and J is TRBJ1-6; D unclear. Germline V gene lookup returns CDR1 SEHNR and CDR2 FQNEAQ (reference sequence). This CDR3 region has 16 residues. Trimming left V 1 base short and J 9 bases short, with 16 bases between. The CDR3 nucleotides are TGTGCCAGCAGCTTAGACGAGGAGCGCAGTTTTTCACCCCTCCACTTT. Protein product: CASSLDEERSFSPLHF.

The rearrangement links TRBV20-1 to TRBJ1-6, with D possibly matching TRBD1 (6 bases). The CDR3 spans 17 residues. The ends were cut back, 0 bases at V and 9 bases at J, with 21 bases in the middle. Germline assignment: CDR1 DFQATT and CDR2 SNEGSKA (reference sequence). Here the CDR3 DNA reads TGCAGTGCTAGAGATCTGAGACAGGCCAGTGGAGGTTCACCCCTCCACTTT. The encoded protein is CSARDLRQASGGSPLHF.

CDR3: CASSPPAVGNEKLFF. The CDR3 nucleotides read TGTGCCAGCAGCCCCCCAGCCGTGGGCAATGAAAAACTGTTTTTT. The chain couples TRBV4-2 to TRBJ1-4; D unresolved. The CDR3 has 15 amino acids. Germline assignment: CDR1 LGHNA and CDR2 YNFKEQ. V was clipped by 4 bases and J by 5 bases, with 14 bases between them.

This chain uses TRBV5-1 with TRBJ2-3, with D possibly being TRBD2 (6 bases). CDR1 and CDR2 (germline): SGHRS, YFSETQ. The length of the CDR3 is 15 residues. The V gene lost 1 base and the J gene lost 4 bases, with 13 bases spanning the gap. The CDR3 loop reads CASSLSPAGPDTQYF. CDR3 coding DNA: TGCGCCAGCAGCTTGTCTCCGGCGGGGCCAGATACGCAGTATTTT.

The chain has TRBV7-8 and TRBJ2-6; either TRBD1 or TRBD2 may fit D (5 bases each). The length of the CDR3 is 18 residues. The germline CDR1 and CDR2 sequences are SGHVS and FQNEAQ. V dropped 2 bases and J dropped 0 bases, with 14 bases sitting between them. The CDR3 region has the DNA TGTGCCAGCAGCTTACGGGACGCACTTAGCTCTGGGGCCAACGTCCTGACTTTC. Amino acid sequence: CASSLRDALSSGANVLTF.

With respect to this clonotype: The junction departs from germline at one end; a sequencing error may be responsible. This chain uses TRBV29-1 with TRBJ2-7; D possibly matches TRBD1 or TRBD2 (6 bases each). Germline V gene lookup returns CDR1 SQVTM and CDR2 ANQGSEA. The length of the CDR3 is 15 residues. CDR3 in amino acids: CSVEGGPGHPKEQYF. For the CDR3, the DNA is TGCAGCGTCGAAGGGGGGCCGGGACACCCCAAAGAGCAGTACTTC.

The chain recombines TRBV28 with TRBJ1-5; TRBD1 aligns across 7 bases. Per the germline V gene, CDR1 is MDHEN and CDR2 is SYDVKM. The CDR3 covers 15 residues. With 6 bases clipped from V and 3 bases from J, the junction kept 8 bases outside the gene matches. For the CDR3, the DNA is TGTGCCAGCAGCCCGCTGACAGGGTACAATCAGCCCCAGCATTTT. Translation: CASSPLTGYNQPQHF.

This clonotype has a handful of counts. The CDR3 loop is CASSLPGPGANVLTF. The CDR3 DNA sequence: TGTGCCAGCAGCTTACCTGGGCCTGGGGCCAACGTCCTGACTTTC. The gene calls are TRBV7-9 and TRBJ2-6, with D uncertain. This CDR3 contains 15 residues. V lost 2 bases to trimming and J lost 2 bases, with 7 bases between them. Germline CDR1 and CDR2: SEHNR and FQNEAQ (reference sequence).

This clonotype has more than one count but fewer than ten. This sequence joins TRBV5-5 and TRBJ1-4; 9 bases are a match to TRBD1. This CDR3 spans 16 amino acids. With V trimmed by 0 bases and J by 7 bases, 7 bases remained unmatched. Germline CDR1 SGHKS, CDR2 YYEKEE (reference sequence). CDR3 amino acids: CASSLVPGQGLEKLFF. CDR3 nucleotide sequence: TGTGCCAGCAGCTTGGTCCCGGGACAGGGTCTTGAAAAACTGTTTTTT.

V usage is TRBV9 and J usage is TRBJ2-3; 8 nucleotides match TRBD2. V was pared by 2 bases and J by 2 bases, with 7 bases of the junction left unmatched. The CDR3 is made up of 16 amino acids. Germline V lookup: CDR1 SGDLS, CDR2 YYNGEE. CDR3 nucleotides: TGTGCCAGCAGCGTTGATCGCGGGGGGTCCACAGATACGCAGTATTTT. This sequence encodes CASSVDRGGSTDTQYF.

In this sample, this clonotype turned up a few times. The chain carries TRBV7-9 and TRBJ2-4; D is unresolved. The J call may be in error: the DNA end matches TRBJ2-7 better. Germline assignment: CDR1 SEHNR and CDR2 FQNEAQ (reference sequence). The CDR3 is 13 amino acids. The CDR3 loop is CASSLAVHYEQYF. The CDR3 DNA reads TGTGCCAGCAGCTTAGCAGTTCACTACGAGCAGTACTTC.

This clonotype was picked up a small number of times. The chain uses TRBV5-6 and TRBJ2-7, with D uncertain. CDR3 length: 14 amino acids. Germline CDR1 and CDR2: SGHDT and YYEEEE. V was cut by 4 bases and J by 4 bases, with 15 bases left in between. As DNA, the CDR3 is TGTGCCAGCAGCGGACCCTCACGAGAATACGAGCAGTACTTC. It encodes CASSGPSREYEQYF.

This clonotype occurred a few times. This chain joins TRBV28 and TRBJ2-1; D might be TRBD1 (5 bases). CDR1 is MDHEN, CDR2 SYDVKM, per germline. This CDR3 comprises 12 residues. Trimming left V 6 bases short and J 8 bases short, with 11 bases between. The CDR3 nucleotides read TGTGCCAGCAGCTTCTGGGGCCATGAGCAGTTCTTC. Amino acid sequence: CASSFWGHEQFF.

V is TRBV9 and J is TRBJ2-7; D call uncertain. The CDR3 consists of 14 residues. Germline lookup yields CDR1 SGDLS and CDR2 YYNGEE. V was shortened by 2 bases and J by 0 bases, with 9 bases between the two germline ends. The CDR3 bases are TGTGCCAGCAGCGTGAGTCCCTCCTCCTACGAGCAGTACTTC. It codes for CASSVSPSSYEQYF.

This sequence joins TRBV11-1 and TRBJ2-7; 9 bases are shared with TRBD1. This CDR3 has 14 residues. The junction had 9 bases not matched to a gene; V was cut back by 5 bases and J by 7 bases. CDR1 and CDR2 from the germline V gene are SGHAT and FQDESV (reference sequence). This CDR3 is CASSRARDRVEQYF. The CDR3 DNA is TGTGCCAGCAGCCGAGCTCGGGACAGGGTTGAGCAGTACTTC.

A word on this clonotype: A much larger clone differs by one base, so this may be a read error. This sequence joins TRBV12-3 or TRBV12-4 and TRBJ2-1; D unresolved. The length of the CDR3 is 14 residues. V lost 0 bases and J lost 13, with 16 bases in between. The DNA of the CDR3 is TGTGCCAGCAGTTTAGCGGGATTGGAAGAGACCCAGTTCTTC. Protein sequence: CASSLAGLEETQFF.

In this sample, this clonotype turned up once. J is TRBJ1-1 and V is TRBV10-3; unclear D gene. The germline V gene has CDR1 ENHRY and CDR2 SYGVKD. V lost 2 bases, J lost 3 bases, and 7 bases lay in between. The CDR3 is 13 amino acids. CDR3 amino acids: CAISEISDTEAFF. CDR3 nucleotide sequence: TGTGCCATCAGTGAGATTAGTGACACTGAAGCTTTCTTT.

CDR3 region: CASSSNSHTEAFF. CDR3 DNA: TGTGCCAGCAGCTCCAATTCCCACACTGAAGCTTTCTTT. V is TRBV11-2 and J is TRBJ1-1; D not resolved. Per germline, CDR1 SGHAT and CDR2 FQNNGV. The CDR3 has 13 amino acids. Deletions cut 4 bases from V and 3 bases from J, with 9 bases between.

This clonotype was recorded at least ten times. The CDR3 here is CSVDRTGSSYNEQFF. In DNA, the CDR3 is TGCAGCGTAGATCGGACAGGCAGCTCCTACAATGAGCAGTTCTTC. J is TRBJ2-1 and V is TRBV29-1, with 7 bases that match TRBD1. With V trimmed by 6 bases and J by 0 bases, 8 bases remained unmatched. Germline lookup yields CDR1 SQVTM and CDR2 ANQGSEA. This CDR3 region has 15 residues.

This clonotype was detected only a few times. This sequence joins TRBV27 and TRBJ2-1, with a tentative D call TRBD2 (5 bases). The CDR3 runs 16 residues. V gave up 3 bases and J gave up 4 bases, with 16 bases separating them. Germline V CDR1 and CDR2: MNHEY, SMNVEV (reference sequence). CDR3 in amino acids: CASSFLGGTGYNEQFF. In nucleotides, the CDR3 is TGTGCCAGCAGTTTCTTAGGAGGAACGGGATACAATGAGCAGTTCTTC.

V and J are TRBV10-2 and TRBJ1-1; no clear D. CDR1 and CDR2 from the germline V gene are WSHSY and SAAADI. The germline V and J ends were trimmed by 3 bases and 1 base, with 9 bases remaining between them. The CDR3 length is 14 residues. The CDR3 is CASSDIGKNTEAFF. In DNA, the CDR3 is TGCGCCAGCAGTGATATAGGCAAGAACACTGAAGCTTTCTTT.

This clonotype turned up a few times. The gene calls are TRBV15 and TRBJ2-5; 13 bases line up with TRBD2. In germline, CDR1 is LNHNV, CDR2 YYDKDF (reference sequence). The CDR3 consists of 17 residues. V was pared by 2 bases and J by 2 bases, with 5 bases of the junction left unmatched. The DNA for the CDR3 is TGTGCCACCAGCAGAAGGCGGACTAGCGGGGGACAAGAGACCCAGTACTTC. Encoded protein: CATSRRRTSGGQETQYF. The complete variable domain, with remaining parts taken from reference TRBV15 and TRBJ2-5, reads DAMVIQNPRYQVTQFGKPVTLSCSQTLNHNVMYWYQQKSSQAPKLLFHYYDKDFNNEADTPDNFQSRRPNTSFCFLDIRSPGLGDTAMYLCATSRRRTSGGQETQYFGPGTRLLVL.

This clonotype was found many times. The CDR3 reads CASSFRPTDTQYF. For the CDR3, the DNA is TGTGCCAGCAGTTTCAGACCCACAGATACGCAGTATTTT. V usage is TRBV6-5 and J usage is TRBJ2-3; D gene ambiguous. From germline, CDR1 is MNHEY and CDR2 SVGAGI. The CDR3 is 13 amino acids. Trimming took off 4 bases at V and 2 bases at J, with 7 bases between the two ends.

This clonotype has a handful of counts. This rearrangement joins TRBV15 to TRBJ1-2, with a tentative D call TRBD1 (6 bases). CDR3 length: 14 amino acids. V gave up 1 base and J gave up 2 bases, with 8 bases separating them. Looked up from germline, CDR1 is LNHNV and CDR2 is YYDKDF (reference sequence). This CDR3 reads CATSRVRGNYGYTF. The CDR3 DNA sequence: TGTGCCACCAGCAGAGTAAGGGGGAACTATGGCTACACCTTC.

The chain recombines TRBV5-1 with TRBJ1-2; a weak D match, TRBD1 (5 bases). V was trimmed by 4 bases and J by 4 bases, leaving 17 bases between them. CDR1 and CDR2 (germline): SGHRS, YFSETQ. CDR3 length: 15 residues. Here the CDR3 DNA reads TGCGCCAGCAGCCCCACGGGACGGGTATCCTATGGCTACACCTTC. It specifies CASSPTGRVSYGYTF.

A few counts support this clonotype. The J gene is TRBJ1-2, the V gene TRBV7-2; the D gene is possibly TRBD1 (5 bases). Germline CDR1 SGHTA, CDR2 FQGNSA. The CDR3 totals 16 residues. V was pared by 1 base and J by 2 bases, with 14 bases between. This CDR3 reads CASSLGSGGWNYGYTF. CDR3 in DNA: TGTGCCAGCAGCTTAGGATCGGGGGGTTGGAACTATGGCTACACCTTC.

With regard to this clonotype: In this CDR3 the conserved last residue, phenylalanine or tryptophan, is missing, so a read error is likely. This chain connects TRBV10-3 to TRBJ1-4, with D tentatively TRBD1 (5 bases). The CDR3 is 14 residues long. Trimming took off 3 bases at V and 3 bases at J, with 8 bases between the two ends. The germline V gene has CDR1 ENHRY and CDR2 SYGVKD. Here the CDR3 reads CAISESGPNEKLFL. CDR3 nucleotides: TGTGCCATCAGTGAATCGGGGCCTAATGAAAAACTGTTTTTG.

The V call is TRBV20-1, the J call TRBJ2-7; the match to TRBD2 covers 9 bases. V shed 6 bases and J 3 bases; nucleotides not matched to a gene: 9. The germline CDR1 and CDR2 sequences are DFQATT and SNEGSKA (reference sequence). The CDR3 totals 14 residues. DNA of the CDR3: TGCAGTGCCCTGAGGGCGGGGGGGAGCTACGAGCAGTACTTC. Translated: CSALRAGGSYEQYF.

The chain is built from TRBV20-1 and TRBJ2-7; possibly TRBD1 or TRBD2 for D (5 bases each). CDR1 is DFQATT and CDR2 is SNEGSKA in the germline V gene (reference sequence). The CDR3 sequence is 13 residues long. Trimming took 6 bases from V and 4 from J, leaving 16 bases between them. CDR3 bases: TGCAGTGCCCCCGCTGGGGGTAGGTACGAGCAGTACTTC. It codes for CSAPAGGRYEQYF.

The chain uses TRBV7-2 and TRBJ2-5; TRBD1 might be the D (6 bases). The CDR3 has 15 amino acids. Germline-derived CDR1 and CDR2 are SGHTA and FQGNSA. V lost 2 bases to trimming and J lost 1 base, with 11 bases between them. Here the CDR3 reads CASSLLGAVQETQYF. For the CDR3, the DNA is TGTGCCAGCAGCTTATTGGGGGCGGTCCAAGAGACCCAGTACTTC. The full variable domain, in which reference TRBV7-2 and TRBJ2-5 provide the parts outside the CDR3, is GAGVSQSPSNKVTEKGKDVELRCDPISGHTALYWYRQSLGQGLEFLIYFQGNSAPDKSGLPSDRFSAERTGGSVSTLTIQRTQQEDSAVYLCASSLLGAVQETQYFGPGTRLLVL.

V and J are TRBV5-1 and TRBJ2-4; D may be TRBD2 (6 bases). The end of the DNA is better explained by TRBJ2-7, so the J call may be wrong. This CDR3 has 16 amino acids. Germline assignment: CDR1 SGHRS and CDR2 YFSETQ. The CDR3: CASSLGGPLETYEQYF. CDR3 DNA sequence: TGCGCCAGCAGCCTGGGGGGTCCACTGGAGACCTACGAGCAGTACTTC.

The chain joins TRBV20-1 to TRBJ2-5; a possible D gene is TRBD2 (5 bases). The CDR3 length is 14 residues. The germline CDR1 and CDR2 sequences are DFQATT and SNEGSKA (reference sequence). Trimming removed 0 bases from V and 9 bases from J, with 17 bases in between. The CDR3 here is CSARDPERDEAQYF. CDR3 DNA: TGCAGTGCTAGAGATCCAGAGAGGGATGAGGCCCAGTACTTC.